Shown below are 7 T cell receptor beta chains from a single sample sequenced in a study of blood T cell repertoires in COVID-19. Assay: immunoSEQ multiplex PCR; the TCRdb copy retains only in-frame clones and omits some. The sample has about 260,000 clones, around 87% seen once. Sequenced: peripheral blood. These receptors were taken from a woman aged 40 to 49 who had recovered from COVID-19.

V usage is TRBV5-6 and J usage is TRBJ1-2; 7 bases line up with TRBD1. The junction had 5 bases not matched to a gene; V was cut back by 4 bases and J by 5 bases. This CDR3 is 13 amino acids long. Looked up from germline, CDR1 is SGHDT and CDR2 is YYEEEE. This CDR3 reads CASSKPQGYGYTF. In DNA, the CDR3 is TGTGCCAGCAGCAAACCACAGGGGTATGGCTACACCTTC.

The rearrangement links TRBV6-6 to TRBJ1-4; 7 nucleotides line up with TRBD1. The length of the CDR3 is 13 residues. Germline loops: CDR1 MNHNY, CDR2 SVGAGI (reference sequence). Germline trimming cut 5 bases from V and 8 bases from J; bases unmatched to any gene: 5. The DNA for the CDR3 is TGTGCCAGCAGTGGGGACAGTGGGGAAAAACTGTTTTTT. Its protein is CASSGDSGEKLFF.

The rearrangement uses TRBV5-1 and TRBJ2-1, with D unresolved. V was cut by 0 bases and J by 2 bases, with 12 bases left in between. Germline V gene lookup returns CDR1 SGHRS and CDR2 YFSETQ. The length of the CDR3 is 16 residues. The CDR3 here is CASSLDLGQTYNEQFF. The CDR3 DNA sequence: TGCGCCAGCAGCTTGGATCTGGGCCAGACCTACAATGAGCAGTTCTTC.

This chain connects TRBV6-1 to TRBJ1-1; D possibly corresponds to TRBD1 (6 bases). V lost 3 bases to trimming and J lost 5 bases, with 13 bases between them. The CDR3 length is 14 residues. Germline V gene lookup returns CDR1 MNHNS and CDR2 SASEGT. CDR3 protein: CASSEFQGWTEAFF. CDR3 DNA: TGTGCCAGCAGTGAGTTCCAGGGGTGGACTGAAGCTTTCTTT.

V gene TRBV6-1 combines with J gene TRBJ2-1; D is perhaps TRBD2 (5 bases). The V end was cut by 2 bases, the J end by 0 bases, with 17 bases between. Germline CDR1 and CDR2: MNHNS and SASEGT. The CDR3 is 18 amino acids. CDR3 bases: TGTGCCAGCAGTGAAAGATCGGAGGTAAGTGGCTCCTACAATGAGCAGTTCTTC. This codes for CASSERSEVSGSYNEQFF.

This chain uses TRBV5-1 with TRBJ2-7; 7 nucleotides match TRBD1. The V gene end was trimmed by 3 bases and the J gene end by 2 bases; junction bases not matched to a gene: 20. This CDR3 contains 19 residues. CDR1 and CDR2 (germline): SGHRS, YFSETQ. The CDR3 here is CASSSGTGAFVSLAYEQYF. The CDR3 nucleotides read TGCGCCAGCAGCTCGGGCACAGGGGCCTTCGTAAGCCTAGCCTACGAGCAGTACTTC.

The rearrangement uses TRBV2 and TRBJ1-1; D ambiguous. Looked up from germline, CDR1 is SNHLY and CDR2 is FYNNEI. Trimming left V 7 bases short and J 4 bases short, with 7 bases between. The CDR3 runs 11 residues. The CDR3 DNA follows: TGTGCCAGCACAGGCAGCACTGAAGCTTTCTTT. Translated: CASTGSTEAFF.